The 28 T cell receptor beta chains in this list originate from one sample, sequenced in a study of blood T cell repertoires in COVID-19. Only in-frame clones appear in the TCRdb table, and some are missing; sequencing was by immunoSEQ multiplex PCR. The sample lists about 150,000 clones; about 85% were seen once. Source material: peripheral blood. These receptors were collected from a woman aged 55-69 years with active or convalescent COVID-19.

This rearrangement joins TRBV28 to TRBJ1-2; weak D call: TRBD1 (6 bases). CDR1 MDHEN and CDR2 SYDVKM come from the germline V gene. Trimming removed 6 bases at V and 3 bases at J, with 23 bases between. The CDR3 covers 17 residues. The CDR3 DNA reads TGTGCCAGCAGCCTATGGGGCGGGGGCGCATCCCACTATGGCTACACCTTC. Residues: CASSLWGGGASHYGYTF.

The chain uses TRBV10-3 and TRBJ2-2; TRBD1 might be the D (5 bases). Germline lookup yields CDR1 ENHRY and CDR2 SYGVKD. Trimming took off 6 bases at V and 7 bases at J, with 12 bases between the two ends. The CDR3 is 13 residues long. The CDR3 here is CAIRDSDIGELFF. The CDR3 nucleotides are TGTGCCATCAGGGATTCGGACATCGGGGAGCTGTTTTTT.

The chain combines TRBV7-2 with TRBJ1-1; TRBD1 matches 9 bases. This CDR3 is built from 16 residues. The J segment lost 3 bases and the V segment lost 5 bases, leaving 10 bases of the junction unmatched. Germline-derived CDR1 and CDR2 are SGHTA and FQGNSA. The chain's CDR3 is CASSPTRQGGYTEAFF. The CDR3 nucleotides read TGTGCCAGCAGCCCCACCCGACAGGGGGGGTACACTGAAGCTTTCTTT.

This clone was counted once. The chain joins TRBV3-1 (or the pseudogene TRBV3-2) to TRBJ1-2, with 7 bases aligning to TRBD1. With V trimmed by 5 bases and J by 3 bases, 9 bases remained unmatched. Germline V gene data show CDR1 as LGHDT and CDR2 as YNNKEL (reference sequence). The length of the CDR3 is 15 residues. CDR3 nucleotides: TGTGCCAGCAGCGGGGACAGAGAGACCGACTATGGCTACACCTTC. It encodes CASSGDRETDYGYTF.

V gene TRBV5-4 combines with J gene TRBJ1-2, with 9 positions matching TRBD1. Germline V CDR1 and CDR2: SGHNT, YYREEE (reference sequence). This CDR3 comprises 16 residues. With V trimmed by 0 bases and J by 4 bases, 7 bases remained unmatched. The CDR3 sequence: CASSLAGTGSSYGYTF. The CDR3 region has the DNA TGTGCCAGCAGCTTGGCGGGGACAGGGTCCTCCTATGGCTACACCTTC.

The V gene is TRBV15, the J gene TRBJ1-5; D unclear. The V gene lost 0 bases and the J gene lost 1 base, with 4 bases spanning the gap. Germline V gives CDR1 LNHNV, CDR2 YYDKDF (reference sequence). The CDR3 covers 14 residues. CDR3 sequence reads: CATSRDRSNQPQHF. In DNA form, the CDR3 reads TGTGCCACCAGCAGAGACCGGAGCAATCAGCCCCAGCATTTT.

This clone was detected once. The chain is built from TRBV6-6 and TRBJ1-3; 7 positions agree with TRBD1. The CDR3 consists of 14 residues. V was pared by 9 bases and J by 0 bases, with 5 bases of the junction left unmatched. The germline V gene encodes CDR1 MNHNY and CDR2 SVGAGI (reference sequence). As DNA, the CDR3 is TGTGCCAGTCAGACAGGGACCTCTGGAAACACCATATATTTT. It codes for CASQTGTSGNTIYF.

The chain joins TRBV18 to TRBJ1-4; TRBD1 matches 7 bases. CDR3 length equals 15 residues. V shed 6 bases, J shed 8 bases, and the junction held 12 bases outside the gene matches. The germline gives CDR1 KGHSH, CDR2 LQKENI. The DNA for the CDR3 is TGTGCCAGCTCTCAAGGGGGCCTTGGTGAAGAAAAACTGTTTTTT. It codes for CASSQGGLGEEKLFF.

A remark on this clone: The junction does not match germline at one end; this may be a read error. The CDR3 DNA reads TGTGCTAGCAGAGAACAGGGGGCGTCGGGCTACACCTTC. As protein: CASREQGASGYTF. The J gene is TRBJ1-2, the V gene TRBV2, with 9 nucleotides matching TRBD1. Germline V lookup: CDR1 SNHLY, CDR2 FYNNEI. This CDR3 contains 13 residues.

J is TRBJ1-2 and V is TRBV12-3 or TRBV12-4; 8 bases map to TRBD1. This CDR3 is 13 amino acids long. V shed 6 bases, J shed 5 bases, and the junction held 5 bases outside the gene matches. The CDR3 sequence is CASRPDRAYGYTF. CDR3 in DNA: TGTGCCAGCAGGCCGGACAGGGCGTATGGCTACACCTTC.

The V gene is TRBV3-1 (or the pseudogene TRBV3-2), the J gene TRBJ2-4; TRBD1 matches at 7 bases. CDR1 and CDR2 from the germline V gene are LGHDT and YNNKEL (reference sequence). CDR3 length equals 16 residues. With V trimmed by 1 base and J by 6 bases, 9 bases remained unmatched. CDR3 sequence reads: CASSQAWTGKGNIQYF. The CDR3 DNA reads as TGTGCCAGCAGCCAAGCTTGGACAGGAAAGGGAAACATTCAGTACTTC.

V is TRBV7-2 and J is TRBJ1-2, with TRBD1 matching 9 bases. Germline values: CDR1 SGHTA, CDR2 FQGNSA. Unmatched junction bases numbered 6, after V lost 5 bases and J lost 2 bases. The CDR3 is made up of 15 amino acids. The CDR3 sequence: CASSITGGPNYGYTF. The CDR3 nucleotides are TGTGCCAGCAGCATAACAGGGGGCCCGAACTATGGCTACACCTTC.

The chain couples TRBV10-3 to TRBJ2-7; D unresolved. The CDR3 runs 11 residues. Trimming left V 3 bases short and J 7 bases short, with 7 bases between. CDR1 ENHRY and CDR2 SYGVKD come from the germline V gene. CDR3 protein: CAISDLLEQYF. The DNA of the CDR3 is TGTGCCATCAGTGACCTTCTAGAGCAGTACTTC.

The rearrangement uses TRBV10-2 and TRBJ1-1; tentative D call: TRBD1 (5 bases). CDR1 is WSHSY, CDR2 SAAADI, per germline. With 0 bases removed from V and 10 bases from J, the gap between germline ends came to 24 bases. The CDR3 has 17 amino acids. In DNA form, the CDR3 reads TGCGCCAGCAGTGAGTCGACTCGGGAAGGGGCGCGGGGTAGAGCTTTCTTT. It translates to CASSESTREGARGRAFF.

The chain couples TRBV18 to TRBJ1-1; a possible D gene is TRBD1 (5 bases). There are 13 residues in the CDR3. Germline loops: CDR1 KGHSH, CDR2 LQKENI. The V gene lost 6 bases and the J gene lost 0 bases, with 8 bases spanning the gap. The CDR3 spells CASSEGMNTEAFF. In DNA, the CDR3 is TGTGCCAGCTCGGAGGGGATGAACACTGAAGCTTTCTTT.

The V call is TRBV6-2 or TRBV6-3, the J call TRBJ1-5; D gene unclear. CDR1 is MNHEY, CDR2 SVGEGT, per germline. V lost 5 bases and J lost 6, with 8 bases in between. This CDR3 contains 12 residues. The DNA for the CDR3 is TGTGCCAGCAGTGAGGCCTTTCAGCCCCAGCATTTT. Translated, it gives CASSEAFQPQHF.

Turning to this clone: The sample holds other DNA sequences that translate to the same CDR3. The chain employs TRBV5-1 and TRBJ1-1; tentative D call: TRBD1 (6 bases). This CDR3 has 13 amino acids. Trimming removed 4 bases at V and 3 bases at J, with 10 bases between. CDR1 and CDR2 from the germline V gene are SGHRS and YFSETQ. CDR3 sequence reads: CASSLQGDTEAFF. The CDR3 coding sequence is TGCGCCAGCAGCCTACAGGGCGACACTGAAGCTTTCTTT.

The chain combines TRBV19 with TRBJ2-1, with 7 bases matching TRBD2. Trimming cost V 4 bases and J 7 bases; bases outside gene matches: 7. CDR3 length: 14 amino acids. Per germline, CDR1 LNHDA and CDR2 SQIVND (reference sequence). The CDR3 loop reads CASSSLLAANEQFF. In DNA, the CDR3 is TGTGCCAGTAGTAGTCTCCTAGCGGCTAATGAGCAGTTCTTC. Together with reference TRBV19 and TRBJ2-1, the CDR3 gives the full variable domain: DGGITQSPKYLFRKEGQNVTLSCEQNLNHDAMYWYRQDPGQGLRLIYYSQIVNDFQKGDIAEGYSVSREKKESFPLTVTSAQKNPTAFYLCASSSLLAANEQFFGPGTRLTVL.

J is TRBJ2-7 and V is TRBV7-2; a weak D match, TRBD1 (5 bases). Germline V lookup: CDR1 SGHTA, CDR2 FQGNSA. V dropped 1 base and J dropped 2 bases, with 9 bases sitting between them. The CDR3 is 14 amino acids. CDR3 residues: CASSLGQKTYEQYF. The DNA for the CDR3 is TGTGCCAGCAGCTTAGGACAGAAGACCTACGAGCAGTACTTC. Variable domain in full (rest from reference TRBV7-2 and TRBJ2-7): GAGVSQSPSNKVTEKGKDVELRCDPISGHTALYWYRQSLGQGLEFLIYFQGNSAPDKSGLPSDRFSAERTGGSVSTLTIQRTQQEDSAVYLCASSLGQKTYEQYFGPGTRLTVT.

This chain connects TRBV3-1 (or the pseudogene TRBV3-2) to TRBJ2-7, with D possibly matching TRBD2 (7 bases). Germline V gene lookup returns CDR1 LGHDT and CDR2 YNNKEL (reference sequence). Deletions cut 3 bases from V and 6 bases from J, with 21 bases between. The CDR3 loop spans 16 amino acids. The CDR3 DNA reads TGTGCCAGCAGCCATACACAGGGAGGGCCCTTCTGCGAGCAGTACTTC. It specifies CASSHTQGGPFCEQYF.

J is TRBJ2-5 and V is TRBV15; no definite D call. With 0 bases removed from V and 9 bases from J, the gap between germline ends came to 8 bases. This CDR3 is built from 12 residues. CDR1 LNHNV and CDR2 YYDKDF come from the germline V gene (reference sequence). The CDR3 spells CATSRDRIAQYF. The CDR3 DNA sequence: TGTGCCACCAGCAGAGATCGTATAGCCCAGTACTTC.

The chain combines TRBV5-5 with TRBJ2-1, with TRBD2 matching over 9 bases. The length of the CDR3 is 17 residues. Looked up from germline, CDR1 is SGHKS and CDR2 is YYEKEE (reference sequence). Germline trimming cut 0 bases from V and 1 base from J; bases unmatched to any gene: 5. The CDR3 spells CASSLGSGGSSYNEQFF. The CDR3, as DNA: TGTGCCAGCAGCTTGGGTAGCGGGGGTTCATCCTACAATGAGCAGTTCTTC.

The table lists this clone with a few counts. V is TRBV6-2 or TRBV6-3 and J is TRBJ2-7, with D possibly matching TRBD2 (6 bases). The CDR3 runs 13 residues. Germline CDR1 is MNHEY and CDR2 is SVGEGT. Trimming shortened V by 6 bases and J by 9 bases, and 18 bases separated the two germline ends. As DNA, the CDR3 is TGTGCCAGCAGCCACCTCAGGGACTCCACGCAGTACTTC. It translates to CASSHLRDSTQYF.

The count of this clone is one. J is TRBJ2-3 and V is TRBV24-1, with no clear D. Trimming cost V 3 bases and J 4 bases, with 10 bases left between them. CDR1 and CDR2 from the germline V gene are KGHDR and SFDVKD. The CDR3 consists of 14 residues. Here the CDR3 DNA reads TGTGCCACCAGTGATCCTTCGGGTTCAGATACGCAGTATTTT. It translates to CATSDPSGSDTQYF.

The J gene is TRBJ2-2, the V gene TRBV6-5; possible D gene TRBD1, 5 bases. The CDR3 has 12 amino acids. Germline-derived CDR1 and CDR2 are MNHEY and SVGAGI. Trimming shortened V by 4 bases and J by 7 bases, and 7 bases separated the two germline ends. The CDR3 protein is CASSSRVGELFF. The CDR3 nucleotides are TGTGCCAGCAGTTCCAGGGTCGGGGAGCTGTTTTTT.

The chain has TRBV6-2 or TRBV6-3 and TRBJ2-1; 8 nucleotides line up with TRBD2. CDR1 and CDR2 from the germline V gene are MNHEY and SVGEGT. V lost 2 bases and J lost 4; bases outside the gene matches: 1. The CDR3 loop spans 14 amino acids. Here the CDR3 DNA reads TGTGCCAGCAGTTACGGGACTAGTTACAATGAGCAGTTCTTC. Translating it yields CASSYGTSYNEQFF.

In its sample, this clone was seen once. The chain employs TRBV18 and TRBJ1-5; D unresolved. V gave up 6 bases and J gave up 9 bases, with 18 bases separating them. The germline V gene has CDR1 KGHSH and CDR2 LQKENI. The CDR3 is 14 residues long. Here the CDR3 reads CASSRDSREGPQHF. CDR3 sequence (DNA): TGTGCCAGCTCCCGTGACTCGCGAGAAGGGCCCCAGCATTTT.

CDR3 amino acids: CASSTTQGWNTEAFF. Written as DNA, the CDR3 is TGTGCCAGCAGTACCACACAGGGGTGGAACACTGAAGCTTTCTTT. The chain joins TRBV6-5 to TRBJ1-1; 7 bases line up with TRBD1. From germline, CDR1 is MNHEY and CDR2 SVGAGI. The CDR3 covers 15 residues. The J segment lost 1 base and the V segment lost 5 bases, leaving 7 bases of the junction unmatched.